These T cell receptor beta chains were read from a single sample in a study of blood T cell repertoires in COVID-19. Data came from immunoSEQ multiplex PCR; TCRdb stores just in-frame clones and leaves some out. The repertoire has a few hundred thousand clones, 80% of them found once; the top ten carry 4.3%. The sequenced sample was PBMCs or T cells enriched from blood (not recorded which). Receptors originate from a man aged 25 to 40 with acute COVID-19. Each CDR3 is given with its conserved first and last residue. A D gene is named only where the DNA matches it firmly. The size entry is marked missing in some rows and otherwise reads once, few, many or a size class.

len,d_gene,v_gene,abundance,j_gene,CDR3nt,CDR3aa
16,-,TRBV9,-,TRBJ1-6,TGTGCCAGCAGCCCCCTCGGCGGGGCCTATAATTCACCCCTCCACTTT,CASSPLGGAYNSPLHF
13,TRBD1,TRBV11-3,-,TRBJ1-2,TGTGCCAGCAGCTCAGCCAGGGGGTTTGGCTACACCTTC,CASSSARGFGYTF
20,TRBD2,TRBV15,-,TRBJ2-4,TGTGCCACCAGCGGCCAGCCTAGCGGGGACGTAAAACTAGCCAAAAACATTCAGTACTTC,CATSGQPSGDVKLAKNIQYF
16,TRBD2,TRBV11-2,-,TRBJ2-2,TGTGCCAGCAGCTTAGATGTAGCGGGGGGGTACCGGGAGCTGTTTTTT,CASSLDVAGGYRELFF
16,-,TRBV12-2,-,TRBJ2-2,TGTGCAAGTCGCTTAGCCGTCCCACCGGAGACCGGGGAGCTGTTTTTT,CASRLAVPPETGELFF
16,TRBD2,TRBV9,few,TRBJ2-7,TGTGCCAGCAGCGTAGGGGAGGGGTCTCATTCTACGAAGCAGTACTTC,CASSVGEGSHSTKQYF
14,TRBD1,TRBV28,-,TRBJ1-6,TGTGCCAGCAGTTCAGGGGGCTCGGCTTCACCCCTCCACTTT,CASSSGGSASPLHF
16,-,TRBV6-1,-,TRBJ1-6,TGTGCCAGCAGTGAAGATCGGTCCAGGGGACATTCACCCCTCCACTTT,CASSEDRSRGHSPLHF
15,TRBD1,TRBV18,-,TRBJ2-3,TGTGCCAGCTCACCAGGGGGACAGAGAACAGATACGCAGTATTTT,CASSPGGQRTDTQYF
17,-,TRBV9,-,TRBJ2-7,TGTGCCAGCAGCGAAGGGATTGGGGCCTGGAGCTCCTACGAGCAGTACTTC,CASSEGIGAWSSYEQYF
15,TRBD1,TRBV27,-,TRBJ2-7,TGTGCCAGCAGTCCCCGGGACAGACCTTCCTACGAGCAGTACTTC,CASSPRDRPSYEQYF
16,-,TRBV18,-,TRBJ2-6,TGTGCCAGCTCAGGTGGTGCGGGCGCTGGGGCCAACGTCCTGACTTTC,CASSGGAGAGANVLTF
14,-,TRBV5-1,once,TRBJ2-3,TGCGCCAGCACAAGGGGGGGCCAGACAGATACGCAGTATTTT,CASTRGGQTDTQYF
14,TRBD2,TRBV6-5,few,TRBJ2-7,TGTGCCAGCAGTTACGTGCGGGGGGCGGGAGAGCAGTACTTC,CASSYVRGAGEQYF
15,-,TRBV5-5,-,TRBJ1-4,TGTGCCAGCAGCATGTCCCGGATTCAGCGGGAAAAACTGTTTTTT,CASSMSRIQREKLFF
11,-,TRBV2,-,TRBJ1-2,TGTGCCAGCAAAGCCTCTTGGGGCTACACCTTC,CASKASWGYTF
14,-,TRBV3-1/TRBV3-2,-,TRBJ1-5,TGTGCCAGCAGCAGGTCGGGTAGCAATCAGCCCCAGCATTTT,CASSRSGSNQPQHF
14,-,TRBV7-9,-,TRBJ2-5,TGTGCCAGCACCCCACCGACTGCCAAAGAGACCCAGTACTTC,CASTPPTAKETQYF
15,TRBD1,TRBV30,-,TRBJ2-5,TGTGCCTGGAGTCATCGGACAGGGCGCTCAAAGACCCAGTACTTC,CAWSHRTGRSKTQYF
11,-,TRBV30,-,TRBJ2-1,TGTGCCTGGAGTTCGAGGGATGAGCAGTTCTTC,CAWSSRDEQFF
12,-,TRBV12-3/TRBV12-4,-,TRBJ2-2,TGTGCCAGCAGGGGGGGCACCGGGGAGCTGTTTTTT,CASRGGTGELFF
15,-,TRBV6-1,-,TRBJ2-7,TGTGCCAGCAGTGAGAGCGGGTTGCGGTCCTACGAGCAGTACTTC,CASSESGLRSYEQYF
17,-,TRBV9,-,TRBJ2-1,TGTGCCAGCAGCGTAGTTCCCTCTTCCTCCTCCTACAATGAGCAGTTCTTC,CASSVVPSSSSYNEQFF
15,TRBD1,TRBV14,-,TRBJ2-1,TGTGCCAGCAGCCAAGCAGGGGGCCACTACAATGAGCAGTTCTTC,CASSQAGGHYNEQFF
14,TRBD1,TRBV10-3,-,TRBJ1-1,TGTGCCATCAGTCGGACAGGGGAAAACACTGAAGCTTTCTTT,CAISRTGENTEAFF
12,TRBD2,TRBV2,-,TRBJ2-3,TGTGCCAGCAGTGCCGGGACTACCACGCAGTATTTT,CASSAGTTTQYF
15,-,TRBV11-2,-,TRBJ1-5,TGTGCCAGCAGCTTAGATCACACGGCGGGGCAGCCCCAGCATTTT,CASSLDHTAGQPQHF
15,-,TRBV21-1,-,TRBJ2-3,TGTGCCAGCAGCAACGAGCGGGGGGGCGAAGATACGCAGTATTTT,CASSNERGGEDTQYF
11,-,TRBV30,-,TRBJ2-5,TGTGCCTGGAGTGTACGGGAGACCCAGTACTTC,CAWSVRETQYF
12,-,TRBV6-5,once,TRBJ2-5,TGTGCCAGCAGCTTACGGGGAGAGACCCAGTACTTC,CASSLRGETQYF
16,TRBD1,TRBV27,-,TRBJ1-1,TGTGCCAGCAGACCAGGACAGGGGGCCTTGAACACTGAAGCTTTCTTT,CASRPGQGALNTEAFF
15,TRBD2,TRBV11-2,-,TRBJ2-3,TGTGCCAGCAGTCCAGCGGGGGGAAGCACAGATACGCAGTATTTT,CASSPAGGSTDTQYF
14,TRBD1,TRBV30,-,TRBJ1-1,TGTGCCTGGGCGACAGGGGGCGCGAGGACTGAAGCTTTCTTT,CAWATGGARTEAFF
15,TRBD1,TRBV5-1,-,TRBJ1-1,TGCGCCAGCAGCTTGATGACAGGGTCGAACACTGAAGCTTTCTTT,CASSLMTGSNTEAFF
14,TRBD1,TRBV27,-,TRBJ2-4,TGTGCCAGCAGTCCCGGGACAGACAAAAACATTCAGTACTTC,CASSPGTDKNIQYF
14,TRBD1,TRBV28,-,TRBJ1-5,TGTGCCAGCAGCCGAACAGGGGACGATCAGCCCCAGCATTTT,CASSRTGDDQPQHF
16,TRBD1,TRBV19,-,TRBJ1-2,TGTGCCAGTAGTTCCGGGACAGGGGCCGGCTCCTATGGCTACACCTTC,CASSSGTGAGSYGYTF
13,TRBD1,TRBV12-3/TRBV12-4,once,TRBJ2-2,TGTGCCAGCAGTGCGACAGGGGCCGGGGAGCTGTTTTTT,CASSATGAGELFF